The 7 T cell receptor beta chains presented below share a single source sample, sequenced in a study of tumor-infiltrating lymphocytes in primary liver carcinoma. Using a constant-region primer together with ProtoScript II reverse transcriptase, TCR beta cDNA was made from about 500 ng of total RNA. Libraries for TCR beta were built through three nested multiplex PCR rounds, which together made up a slightly modified ARM-PCR procedure. The first two PCR rounds used TRBV1-TRBV30 forward primers with a C-beta reverse primer, about 10 cycles each. TCRdb re-called the multiplex PCR reads through MiXCR, storing one row per CDR3 protein. The table lists 90,000 to 100,000 distinct CDR3 sequences, approximately 71% of them singletons, with roughly 10% in the top ten. Co-extraction yielded RNA and DNA from around 20-30 mg of unsorted bulk tissue. The material sequenced was liver tumor tissue from sampling region 5. Subset denoted: tumor region T5, tumor centre. Source of these receptors: a woman in her sixties with primary liver carcinoma and hepatitis B virus infection.

This chain joins TRBV11-2 and TRBJ2-2; 8 bases are shared with TRBD2. This CDR3 has 15 amino acids. Trimming took 2 bases from V and 17 from J; bases not matched to a gene: 16. Looked up from germline, CDR1 is SGHAT and CDR2 is FQNNGV. In nucleotides, the CDR3 is TGTGCCAGCAGCTTAAGGGTGACTAGCGCCGGGGAGCCATTTTTT. Amino acid sequence: CASSLRVTSAGEPFF. Together with reference TRBV11-2 and TRBJ2-2, the CDR3 gives the full variable domain: EAGVAQSPRYKIIEKRQSVAFWCNPISGHATLYWYQQILGQGPKLLIQFQNNGVVDDSQLPKDRFSAERLKGVDSTLKIQPAKLEDSAVYLCASSLRVTSAGEPFFGEGSRLTVL.

Remarks on this clonotype: At one boundary the junction diverges from the germline segment, which might be a read error. The V gene is TRBV11-3, the J gene TRBJ2-1; 7 bases align to TRBD2. This CDR3 contains 14 residues. Germline-derived CDR1 and CDR2 are SGHNT and YENEEA. The DNA of the CDR3 is TGTGCCTGCAGTTTGGGCGGGAGCACTAATGAGCAGTTCTTC. Translating gives CACSLGGSTNEQFF.

This clonotype was found once. The rearrangement links TRBV7-9 to TRBJ2-1; 8 bases match TRBD2. CDR1 SEHNR and CDR2 FQNEAQ come from the germline V gene (reference sequence). V was pared by 1 base and J by 5 bases, with 4 bases of the junction left unmatched. The CDR3 extends over 15 amino acids. CDR3 nucleotides: TGTGCCAGCAGCTTAGGACTAGCGTGGGACAATGAGCAGTTCTTC. Residues: CASSLGLAWDNEQFF.

Turning to this clonotype: One end of the junction fails to match germline, which may point to a read error. The chain has TRBV6-1 and TRBJ1-5; TRBD1 might be the D (6 bases). Germline V gives CDR1 MNHNS, CDR2 SASEGT. This CDR3 has 19 residues. The CDR3 DNA reads as TGTGCCGGCAGTGAAGCCACGACCAATTTCGACAGGCACAGTCAGCCCCAGCATTTT. It is translated as CAGSEATTNFDRHSQPQHF.

For this clonotype: The junction departs from the called germline gene at one end, perhaps through a read error. V usage is TRBV5-6 and J usage is TRBJ2-3; D uncertain. The CDR3 is 17 residues long. CDR1 and CDR2 from the germline V gene are SGHDT and YYEEEE. The CDR3 region has the DNA TGTACCAGCAGCCACTTCAATCGGGCACCCGACACAGATACGCAGTATTTT. Translating it yields CTSSHFNRAPDTDTQYF.

Details on this clonotype: A much larger clone sits a single nucleotide away, making a read error possible. The chain couples TRBV5-1 to TRBJ2-1; 9 bases are a match to TRBD2. With V trimmed by 4 bases and J by 10 bases, 15 bases remained unmatched. The germline V gene encodes CDR1 SGHRS and CDR2 YFSETQ. The CDR3 loop spans 16 amino acids. As DNA, the CDR3 is TGCGCCAGCAGCCCGTTTCAGGGCGGGAGGGCCAAGGAGCAGTTCTTC. The encoded protein is CASSPFQGGRAKEQFF.

This clonotype was detected only a few times. A read error may account for a junction end that differs from germline. The CDR3, as DNA: TGTGCCAGCAGCTTCCCGATGGGGGTTCCTGAAACTTTCTTT. Protein sequence: CASSFPMGVPETFF. V and J are TRBV7-9 and TRBJ1-1, with D tentatively TRBD1 (5 bases). This CDR3 contains 14 residues. Germline V gene sequence: CDR1 SEHNR, CDR2 FQNEAQ (reference sequence).